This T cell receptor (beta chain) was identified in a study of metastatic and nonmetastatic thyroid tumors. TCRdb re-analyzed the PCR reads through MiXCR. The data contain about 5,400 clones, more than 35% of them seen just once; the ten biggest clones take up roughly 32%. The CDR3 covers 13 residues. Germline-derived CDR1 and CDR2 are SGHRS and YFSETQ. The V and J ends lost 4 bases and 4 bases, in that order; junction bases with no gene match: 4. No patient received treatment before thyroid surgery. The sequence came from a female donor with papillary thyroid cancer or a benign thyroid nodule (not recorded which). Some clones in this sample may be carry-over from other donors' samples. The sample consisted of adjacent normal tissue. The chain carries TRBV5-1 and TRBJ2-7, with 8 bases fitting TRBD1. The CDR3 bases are TGCGCCAGCAGCGGGACAGGAAATTACGAGCAGTACTTC. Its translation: CASSGTGNYEQYF.